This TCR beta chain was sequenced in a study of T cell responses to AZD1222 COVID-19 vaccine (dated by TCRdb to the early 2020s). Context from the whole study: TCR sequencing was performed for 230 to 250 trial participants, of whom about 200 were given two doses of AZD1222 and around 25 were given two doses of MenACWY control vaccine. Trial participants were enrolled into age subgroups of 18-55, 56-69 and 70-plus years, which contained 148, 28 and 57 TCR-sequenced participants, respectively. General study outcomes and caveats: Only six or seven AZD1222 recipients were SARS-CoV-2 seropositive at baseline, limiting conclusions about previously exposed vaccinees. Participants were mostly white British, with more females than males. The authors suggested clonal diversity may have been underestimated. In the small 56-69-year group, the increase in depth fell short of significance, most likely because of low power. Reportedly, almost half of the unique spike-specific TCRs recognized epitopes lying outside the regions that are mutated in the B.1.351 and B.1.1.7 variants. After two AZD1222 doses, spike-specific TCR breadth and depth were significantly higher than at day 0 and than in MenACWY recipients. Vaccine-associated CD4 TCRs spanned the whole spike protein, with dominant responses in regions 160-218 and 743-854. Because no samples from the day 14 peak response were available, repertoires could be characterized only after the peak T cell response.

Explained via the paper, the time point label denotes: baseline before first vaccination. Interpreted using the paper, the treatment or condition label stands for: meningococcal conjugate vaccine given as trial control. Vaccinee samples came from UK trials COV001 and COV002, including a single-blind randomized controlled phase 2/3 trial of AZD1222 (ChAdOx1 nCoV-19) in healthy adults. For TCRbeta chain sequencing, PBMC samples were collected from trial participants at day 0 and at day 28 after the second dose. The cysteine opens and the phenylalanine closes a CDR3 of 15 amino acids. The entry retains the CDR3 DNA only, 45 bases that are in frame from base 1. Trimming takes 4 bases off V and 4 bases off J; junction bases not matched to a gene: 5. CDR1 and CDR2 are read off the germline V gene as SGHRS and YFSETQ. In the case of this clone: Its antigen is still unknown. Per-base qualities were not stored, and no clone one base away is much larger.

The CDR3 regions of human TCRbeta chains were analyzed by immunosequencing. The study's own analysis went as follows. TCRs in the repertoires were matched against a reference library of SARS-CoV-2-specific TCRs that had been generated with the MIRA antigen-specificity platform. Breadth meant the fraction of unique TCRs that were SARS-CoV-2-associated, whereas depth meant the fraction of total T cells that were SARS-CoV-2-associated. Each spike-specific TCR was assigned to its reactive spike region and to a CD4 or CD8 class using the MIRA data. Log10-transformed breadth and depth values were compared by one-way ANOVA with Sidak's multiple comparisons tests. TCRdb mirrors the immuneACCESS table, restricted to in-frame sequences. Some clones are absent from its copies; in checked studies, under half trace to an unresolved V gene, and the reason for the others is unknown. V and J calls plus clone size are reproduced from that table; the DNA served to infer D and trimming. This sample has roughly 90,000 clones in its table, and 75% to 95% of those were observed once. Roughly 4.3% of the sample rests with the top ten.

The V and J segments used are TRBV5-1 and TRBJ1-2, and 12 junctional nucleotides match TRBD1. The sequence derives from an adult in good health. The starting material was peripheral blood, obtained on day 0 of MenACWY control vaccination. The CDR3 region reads CASSAGTGGTYGYTF. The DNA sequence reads TGCGCCAGCAGCGCCGGGACAGGGGGCACCTATGGCTACACCTTC.